Below, 20 T cell receptor beta chains from the same sample are listed, as sequenced in a study of post-analysis software for immune sequencing data. Study outcomes and limitations: Relative to controls, patients had a few TRBV segments at higher frequency, with TRBV5-6, TRBV5-1 and TRBV20-1 among these.

Incorporated into the TCR beta cDNA libraries were unique molecular identifiers, which served to reduce PCR and sequencing biases. In TCRdb, the PCR reads were re-called with MiXCR into one record per CDR3 protein. Of about 460,000 distinct CDR3 sequences detected, roughly 45% appear once; the ten largest clones hold about 12%. The antigens of these receptors remain unknown. Input material: blood. These receptor sequences come from a girl aged 5-17 years with multiple sclerosis.

This chain joins TRBV5-1 and TRBJ2-4, with 9 bases matching TRBD1. With the DNA end fitting TRBJ2-7 better, the J assignment may be wrong. CDR1 SGHRS and CDR2 YFSETQ come from the germline V gene. The CDR3 totals 17 residues. In nucleotides, the CDR3 is TGCGCCAGCAGCTTGTGGAGGGGGACAGGGAGCGTCCACGAGCAGTACTTC. Translation: CASSLWRGTGSVHEQYF.

Only a few counts were recorded for this clonotype. The chain links TRBV27 to TRBJ2-3; no clear D. This CDR3 region has 13 residues. Germline assignment: CDR1 MNHEY and CDR2 SMNVEV (reference sequence). The germline V and J ends were trimmed by 0 bases and 10 bases, with 11 bases remaining between them. The CDR3 protein is CASSLSLKQAQYF. CDR3 coding DNA: TGTGCCAGCAGTTTATCTCTGAAGCAGGCGCAGTATTTT.

This clonotype was seen only a few times. The chain joins TRBV4-1 to TRBJ2-1; 8 nucleotides agree with TRBD2. CDR1 and CDR2 (germline): MGHRA, YSYEKL. CDR3 length: 18 amino acids. V was clipped by 5 bases and J by 3 bases; unmatched bases: 15. The CDR3 DNA sequence: TGCGCCAGCAGCGGTGAGGGGAGCGGGAGCGACTACTACAATGAGCAGTTCTTC. It specifies CASSGEGSGSDYYNEQFF.

The chain has TRBV4-1 and TRBJ2-2; no reliable D call. Per germline, CDR1 MGHRA and CDR2 YSYEKL. This CDR3 has 15 amino acids. The ends were cut back, 3 bases at V and 0 bases at J, with 8 bases in the middle. CDR3 bases: TGCGCCAGCAGCCAGTCAGAAGCGAACACCGGGGAGCTGTTTTTT. It is translated as CASSQSEANTGELFF.

This CDR3 is CAVYQGRYDTQYF. Here the CDR3 DNA reads TGTGCCGTCTACCAGGGGAGATATGATACGCAGTATTTT. This rearrangement joins TRBV2 to TRBJ2-3; maybe TRBD1 (6 bases). The length of the CDR3 is 13 residues. Germline V gene lookup returns CDR1 SNHLY and CDR2 FYNNEI. V lost 11 bases, J lost 6 bases, and 18 bases lay in between.

V is TRBV4-1 and J is TRBJ2-7; 15 positions match TRBD2. This CDR3 comprises 19 residues. The trim removed 3 bases at V and 2 bases at J, leaving 11 bases unmatched. Germline V CDR1 and CDR2: MGHRA, YSYEKL. The CDR3 reads CASSHTVPGLAGGPYEQYF. For the CDR3, the DNA is TGCGCCAGCAGCCACACAGTCCCGGGACTAGCGGGAGGTCCCTACGAGCAGTACTTC.

This clonotype was picked up a small number of times. The chain carries TRBV20-1 and TRBJ2-1; tentatively, D is TRBD2 (6 bases). The closer fit of TRBJ2-7 to the DNA end suggests the J call may be wrong. The CDR3 runs to 17 residues. Germline V gene lookup returns CDR1 DFQATT and CDR2 SNEGSKA (reference sequence). The DNA for the CDR3 is TGCAGTGCTAGAAGCCCAGGGAGCGGGCTTACCTACAATGAGCAGTACTTC. Translation: CSARSPGSGLTYNEQYF.

The chain carries TRBV28 and TRBJ1-1; D not certain. V lost 3 bases and J lost 11, with 10 bases in between. CDR1 is MDHEN, CDR2 SYDVKM, per germline. The CDR3 is 11 residues long. This CDR3 reads CASSLQEWAFF. The DNA of the CDR3 is TGTGCCAGCAGTTTGCAGGAATGGGCTTTCTTT.

V is TRBV20-1 and J is TRBJ2-5; D gene ambiguous. The V gene's germline CDR1 is DFQATT and CDR2 SNEGSKA (reference sequence). V was pared by 0 bases and J by 3 bases, with 11 bases between. This CDR3 is built from 14 residues. Here the CDR3 DNA reads TGCAGTGCTAGAGATCCCCGCCGAGAAGAGACCCAGTACTTC. Translation gives CSARDPRREETQYF.

This clonotype came up a few times. The rearrangement joins TRBV29-1 to TRBJ2-1, with a weak D call TRBD2 (6 bases). In germline, CDR1 is SQVTM, CDR2 ANQGSEA. V was shortened by 0 bases and J by 4 bases, with 10 bases between the two germline ends. The CDR3 has 14 amino acids. The CDR3 protein is CSVEDRGGYNEQFF. CDR3 sequence (DNA): TGCAGCGTTGAAGATCGTGGAGGGTACAATGAGCAGTTCTTC.

This clonotype was recorded a few times. The V and J genes are TRBV20-1 and TRBJ2-7, with D perhaps TRBD1 (5 bases). Germline CDR1 reads DFQATT; CDR2 reads SNEGSKA (reference sequence). V lost 1 base, J lost 1 base, and 17 bases lay in between. This CDR3 has 16 residues. The CDR3 loop is CSARVSRAPSSYEQYF. The CDR3 DNA follows: TGCAGTGCTAGAGTATCCAGGGCCCCGTCGTCCTACGAGCAGTACTTC.

The rearrangement uses TRBV7-2 and TRBJ2-5, with D maybe TRBD2 (6 bases). CDR3 length: 14 amino acids. V was pared by 5 bases and J by 5 bases, with 15 bases between. Germline CDR1 is SGHTA and CDR2 is FQGNSA. The CDR3 DNA sequence: TGTGCCAGCAGCGCCAATTCGGAGGGGGAGACCCAGTACTTC. Translation gives CASSANSEGETQYF.

This clonotype has only one observation. The rearrangement links TRBV20-1 to TRBJ2-7; TRBD2 is a possible D gene (5 bases). The CDR3 length is 15 residues. Germline CDR1 is DFQATT and CDR2 is SNEGSKA (reference sequence). Deletions cut 0 bases from V and 5 bases from J, with 17 bases between. In DNA, the CDR3 is TGCAGTGCTAGAGATCACACTAGAGGGTACCACGAGCAGTACTTC. Translating it yields CSARDHTRGYHEQYF.

The table lists this clonotype with a few counts. The chain uses TRBV7-2 and TRBJ2-5; TRBD1 matches 9 bases. Germline V gives CDR1 SGHTA, CDR2 FQGNSA. Unmatched junction bases numbered 8, after V lost 7 bases and J lost 5 bases. CDR3 length: 14 residues. CDR3 sequence: CASTRDRVQETQYF. In DNA form, the CDR3 reads TGTGCCAGCACCCGGGACAGGGTGCAGGAGACCCAGTACTTC.

Worth noting for this clonotype: The junction shows a germline mismatch at one end, possibly a read error. The J gene is TRBJ2-1, the V gene TRBV29-1, with a possible D match to TRBD2 (5 bases). The CDR3 runs 14 residues. Germline CDR1 is SQVTM and CDR2 is ANQGSEA. CDR3 loop: CSVEGVSSHNEQFF. The CDR3 DNA is TGCAGCGTTGAGGGAGTGAGCTCCCACAATGAGCAGTTCTTC.

The gene calls are TRBV29-1 and TRBJ2-3; D gene unclear. The CDR3 has 15 amino acids. V was clipped by 4 bases and J by 0 bases, with 14 bases between them. Germline V lookup: CDR1 SQVTM, CDR2 ANQGSEA. CDR3 bases: TGCAGCGTTGTAATGGCTGGTACTAGCACAGATACGCAGTATTTT. It codes for CSVVMAGTSTDTQYF.

The chain uses TRBV20-1 and TRBJ2-5; 11 bases match TRBD2. CDR1 DFQATT and CDR2 SNEGSKA come from the germline V gene (reference sequence). The CDR3 has 12 residues. CDR3 loop: CGAVAGGPGQYF. DNA for the CDR3: TGCGGAGCAGTAGCGGGAGGGCCGGGGCAGTACTTC.

The V call is TRBV20-1, the J call TRBJ2-1, with D possibly being TRBD1 or TRBD2 (6 bases each). Trimming took 7 bases from V and 4 from J, leaving 20 bases between them. In germline, CDR1 is DFQATT, CDR2 SNEGSKA (reference sequence). This CDR3 is 15 amino acids long. CDR3 nucleotide sequence: TGCAGTGGGGATGGTAGGGGGAGGAGATACAATGAGCAGTTCTTC. Translating gives CSGDGRGRRYNEQFF.

This clonotype showed up just a few times. This chain connects TRBV7-9 to TRBJ2-3; D unclear. Germline V gene data show CDR1 as SEHNR and CDR2 as FQNEAQ (reference sequence). This CDR3 has 18 residues. V lost 3 bases and J 0 bases, leaving 19 bases between the germline ends. The CDR3 loop is CASSFPPARSPSTDTQYF. CDR3 DNA: TGTGCCAGCAGCTTCCCCCCTGCTAGAAGTCCTAGCACAGATACGCAGTATTTT.

This rearrangement joins TRBV11-2 to TRBJ1-2, with 7 nucleotides matching TRBD1. The V segment lost 8 bases and the J segment 5 bases; nucleotides outside the gene matches: 8. CDR3 length: 13 amino acids. Germline V lookup: CDR1 SGHAT, CDR2 FQNNGV. DNA of the CDR3: TGTGCCAGCGGGCACAGGGGAAGTTATGGCTACACCTTC. It encodes CASGHRGSYGYTF.